The clone carrying this TCR beta chain was observed a few times. The data derive from a study of Graves' ophthalmopathy and Graves' hyperthyroidism. Physicians reached a diagnosis by relying on clinical symptoms, serum thyroxine, TRAb, thyroid ultrasound and orbital computed tomography. In germline, CDR1 is MDHEN, CDR2 SYDVKM. V was shortened by 8 bases and J by 3 bases, with 19 bases between the two germline ends. The CDR3 contains 15 residues. TCR beta CDR3 amplification used RNA transcripts. First-round RT-PCR used HTBI primers; second-round multiplex PCR followed. TCRdb reprocessed the multiplex PCR reads via MiXCR and lists one record per CDR3 protein. The data contain some 400,000 distinct CDR3 sequences, about 17% of them seen just once; the ten biggest clones take up 1.6%.

The TCR comes from a woman aged 18 to 35 with Graves' ophthalmopathy. This chain links TRBV28 with TRBJ2-5; a possible D gene is TRBD1 (6 bases). Source material: peripheral blood. The CDR3 protein is CASRPLSTGKETQYF. In DNA, the CDR3 is TGTGCCAGCCGACCTCTATCGACAGGAAAAGAGACCCAGTACTTC.